Below, 32 T cell receptor beta chains from the same sample are listed, as sequenced in a study of early T cells in non-severe SARS-CoV-2 infection. TCRdb ran MiXCR on the 5' RACE reads and lists one entry per CDR3 protein. This sample has tens of thousands of distinct CDR3 sequences, with more than 9% found just once. The sample consisted of whole blood. Source of these receptors: an adult who was a healthcare worker with PCR-confirmed SARS-CoV-2 infection or an uninfected control (not recorded which).

This clonotype turned up a few times. This rearrangement joins TRBV5-1 to TRBJ1-2, with no clear D. The CDR3 length is 14 residues. Germline loops: CDR1 SGHRS, CDR2 YFSETQ. The germline V and J ends were trimmed by 0 bases and 2 bases, with 8 bases remaining between them. The CDR3 region is CASSLAGRNYGYTF. The CDR3 DNA is TGCGCCAGCAGCTTGGCTGGCAGAAACTATGGCTACACCTTC.

This chain links TRBV5-4 with TRBJ2-2, with D possibly being TRBD2 (6 bases). V was shortened by 0 bases and J by 5 bases, with 11 bases between the two germline ends. Germline CDR1 and CDR2: SGHNT and YYREEE (reference sequence). The CDR3 loop spans 15 amino acids. CDR3 coding DNA: TGTGCCAGCAGCTTGGGTATTGGGGGGACCGGGGAGCTGTTTTTT. It encodes CASSLGIGGTGELFF.

Ten or more counts support this clonotype. This rearrangement joins TRBV27 to TRBJ1-5; TRBD1 is a possible D gene (6 bases). Per germline, CDR1 MNHEY and CDR2 SMNVEV (reference sequence). The V end was cut by 3 bases, the J end by 1 base, with 10 bases between. The CDR3 is made up of 15 amino acids. The CDR3 region is CASSFGGGSNQPQHF. The DNA for the CDR3 is TGTGCCAGCAGTTTCGGAGGGGGGAGCAATCAGCCCCAGCATTTT.

A few counts support this clonotype. In nucleotides, the CDR3 is TGCGCCAGCAGCTTCGACGGACAGGGGTTGGATACGCAGTATTTT. Residues: CASSFDGQGLDTQYF. The chain has TRBV5-1 and TRBJ2-3; 9 bases map to TRBD1. V trimming: 2 bases; J trimming: 6 bases; junction bases outside the gene matches: 7. The germline gives CDR1 SGHRS, CDR2 YFSETQ. This CDR3 spans 15 amino acids.

This clonotype was recorded at least ten times. The chain has TRBV20-1 and TRBJ2-3; maybe TRBD2 (6 bases). The CDR3 sequence is 13 residues long. V lost 6 bases to trimming and J lost 1 base, with 11 bases between them. CDR1 is DFQATT, CDR2 SNEGSKA, per germline (reference sequence). CDR3 coding DNA: TGCAGTGCACCGACTAGGGGCACAGATACGCAGTATTTT. It specifies CSAPTRGTDTQYF.

This clonotype was picked up many times. The chain carries TRBV11-2 and TRBJ2-1; the match to TRBD2 covers 9 bases. This CDR3 has 16 residues. Germline CDR1 and CDR2: SGHAT and FQNNGV. After removal of 5 bases from V and 2 bases from J, the junction contained 7 bases not matched to a gene. Here the CDR3 DNA reads TGTGCCAGCAGCCTGATGACTAGCGGACCCTACAATGAGCAGTTCTTC. As protein: CASSLMTSGPYNEQFF.

Ten or more counts support this clonotype. The genes are TRBV29-1 and TRBJ1-3; unclear D gene. V dropped 7 bases and J dropped 1 base, with 5 bases sitting between them. CDR3 length equals 11 residues. CDR1 is SQVTM, CDR2 ANQGSEA, per germline. CDR3 sequence reads: CSADSGNTIYF. The CDR3 coding sequence is TGCAGCGCGGATTCTGGAAACACCATATATTTT. The full variable domain, its missing parts supplied by reference TRBV29-1 and TRBJ1-3, is SAVISQKPSRDICQRGTSLTIQCQVDSQVTMMFWYRQQPGQSLTLIATANQGSEATYESGFVIDKFPISRPNLTFSTLTVSNMSPEDSSIYLCSADSGNTIYFGEGSWLTVV.

In this sample, this clonotype turned up a few times. DNA for the CDR3: TGTGCCAGCAGCGCAACAGGGATAGCCAAAAACATTCAGTACTTC. It encodes CASSATGIAKNIQYF. V is TRBV11-2 and J is TRBJ2-4; D is possibly TRBD1 (6 bases). Trimming cost V 5 bases and J 0 bases, with 11 bases left between them. This CDR3 has 15 residues. CDR1 is SGHAT and CDR2 is FQNNGV in the germline V gene.

The genes are TRBV5-1 and TRBJ2-1; D not certain. Germline CDR1 and CDR2: SGHRS and YFSETQ. The germline V and J ends were trimmed by 0 bases and 9 bases, with 7 bases remaining between them. The length of the CDR3 is 12 residues. The CDR3, as DNA: TGCGCCAGCAGCTTGGTAGGGTCTGAGCAGTTCTTC. This translates into CASSLVGSEQFF.

The sample holds a few counts of this clonotype. This CDR3 is CSVESQGTYEQYF. The CDR3 DNA reads as TGCAGCGTTGAAAGCCAGGGAACCTACGAGCAGTACTTC. The chain couples TRBV29-1 to TRBJ2-7; a weak D match, TRBD1 (5 bases). The CDR3 totals 13 residues. With 2 bases removed from V and 2 bases from J, the gap between germline ends came to 10 bases. Germline V lookup: CDR1 SQVTM, CDR2 ANQGSEA.

This clonotype was counted between two and nine times. This chain connects TRBV20-1 to TRBJ2-7; D possibly matches TRBD1 or TRBD2 (5 bases each). CDR3 length equals 13 residues. Germline V gives CDR1 DFQATT, CDR2 SNEGSKA (reference sequence). V lost 4 bases to trimming and J lost 5 bases, with 15 bases between them. The CDR3 nucleotides are TGCAGTGCTACACTCGGGGCCAACGACGAGCAGTACTTC. Protein product: CSATLGANDEQYF.

The CDR3 bases are TGTGCCAGCACACATAGGACAGACTTCTGTTATTGCGATACGCAGTATTTT. Translating it yields CASTHRTDFCYCDTQYF. The chain couples TRBV6-4 to TRBJ2-3, with D possibly matching TRBD1 (6 bases). In germline, CDR1 is MRHNA, CDR2 SNTAGT. V was trimmed by 7 bases and J by 6 bases, leaving 26 bases between them. The CDR3 is 17 amino acids.

This clonotype was detected only a few times. The rearrangement uses TRBV6-1 and TRBJ2-3; 9 nucleotides agree with TRBD1. The CDR3 is made up of 14 amino acids. Trimming took 6 bases from V and 4 from J; bases not matched to a gene: 5. Germline assignment: CDR1 MNHNS and CDR2 SASEGT. The CDR3 protein is CASRRTGAADTQYF. DNA of the CDR3: TGTGCCAGCAGAAGGACAGGGGCTGCAGATACGCAGTATTTT.

The chain is built from TRBV3-1 and TRBJ2-5, with TRBD2 matching over 7 bases. Germline CDR1 is LGHDT and CDR2 is YNNKEL (reference sequence). The V gene end was trimmed by 0 bases and the J gene end by 5 bases; junction bases not matched to a gene: 6. CDR3 length: 15 amino acids. CDR3 amino acids: CASSQDLIGGETQYF. For the CDR3, the DNA is TGTGCCAGCAGCCAAGATCTGATCGGGGGGGAGACCCAGTACTTC.

This clonotype was seen a few times. J is TRBJ1-1 and V is TRBV5-1; 8 bases agree with TRBD1. CDR3 length: 14 amino acids. The V and J ends lost 1 base and 4 bases, in that order; junction bases with no gene match: 3. CDR1 and CDR2 from the germline V gene are SGHRS and YFSETQ. CDR3 amino acids: CASSLRDRGTEAFF. The CDR3 bases are TGCGCCAGCAGCTTGAGAGACAGGGGCACTGAAGCTTTCTTT. Variable domain in full (rest from reference TRBV5-1 and TRBJ1-1): KAGVTQTPRYLIKTRGQQVTLSCSPISGHRSVSWYQQTPGQGLQFLFEYFSETQRNKGNFPGRFSGRQFSNSRSEMNVSTLELGDSALYLCASSLRDRGTEAFFGQGTRLTVV.

This rearrangement joins TRBV2 to TRBJ2-7, with D perhaps matching TRBD1 (5 bases). V was cut by 6 bases and J by 0 bases, with 12 bases left in between. The CDR3 length is 14 residues. Germline assignment: CDR1 SNHLY and CDR2 FYNNEI. DNA for the CDR3: TGTGCCAGCAGGGTGGACACGAGCTCCTACGAGCAGTACTTC. Translated: CASRVDTSSYEQYF.

This clonotype appeared many times. CDR3 bases: TGTGCCAGCAGTGACGGGAGGGGACTAGCGGGGTACACCGGGGAGCTGTTTTTT. Protein product: CASSDGRGLAGYTGELFF. This chain uses TRBV25-1 with TRBJ2-2; TRBD2 matches 13 bases. CDR1 and CDR2 (germline): MGHDK, SYGVNS. This CDR3 contains 18 residues. The ends lost 3 bases at V and 3 bases at J; junction bases unmatched: 7. The full variable domain, rest sourced from reference TRBV25-1 and TRBJ2-2, is EADIYQTPRYLVIGTGKKITLECSQTMGHDKMYWYQQDPGMELHLIHYSYGVNSTEKGDLSSESTVSRIRTEHFPLTLESARPSHTSQYLCASSDGRGLAGYTGELFFGEGSRLTVL.

Ten or more counts support this clonotype. This CDR3 reads CASSEGMFAGSRNQPQHF. For the CDR3, the DNA is TGTGCCAGCAGTGAAGGAATGTTTGCAGGGAGTCGCAATCAGCCCCAGCATTTT. The chain recombines TRBV6-1 with TRBJ1-5, with D tentatively TRBD1 (5 bases). The CDR3 covers 18 residues. V lost 1 base, J lost 2 bases, and 18 bases lay in between. The germline gives CDR1 MNHNS, CDR2 SASEGT.

This clonotype was found a few times. The CDR3 nucleotides read TGTGCCAGCAGCTACGACGGAGCAAGTCCCTCCTACGAGCAGTACTTC. It codes for CASSYDGASPSYEQYF. The chain joins TRBV7-6 to TRBJ2-7; D remains ambiguous. V was shortened by 4 bases and J by 0 bases, with 16 bases between the two germline ends. CDR1 and CDR2 (germline): SGHVS, FNYEAQ. The CDR3 totals 16 residues.

This clonotype was recorded at least ten times. The chain is built from TRBV19 and TRBJ2-1, with D possibly being TRBD1 (5 bases). The CDR3 runs 17 residues. Trimming cost V 4 bases and J 0 bases, with 16 bases left between them. Germline CDR1 LNHDA, CDR2 SQIVND (reference sequence). The CDR3 sequence: CASSTGHGRSSYNEQFF. The DNA for the CDR3 is TGTGCCAGTAGTACAGGACACGGAAGGAGCTCCTACAATGAGCAGTTCTTC.

This clonotype was observed at least ten times. The rearrangement uses TRBV10-3 and TRBJ1-1; D perhaps matches TRBD1 (6 bases). The CDR3 runs to 12 residues. Germline-derived CDR1 and CDR2 are ENHRY and SYGVKD. The germline V and J ends were trimmed by 10 bases and 4 bases, with 13 bases remaining between them. The DNA of the CDR3 is TGTGCCAGTACAGGGCAAAGCACTGAAGCTTTCTTT. It translates to CASTGQSTEAFF.

In its sample, this clonotype was seen a few times. CDR3 sequence (DNA): TGTGCCAGCAGAGACCCCCAGAGCACAGATACGCAGTATTTT. Translated: CASRDPQSTDTQYF. This chain uses TRBV7-9 with TRBJ2-3; no reliable D call. Trimming stripped 6 bases from V and 0 bases from J, with 10 bases between. Germline V gives CDR1 SEHNR, CDR2 FQNEAQ (reference sequence). The CDR3 runs to 14 residues.

This clonotype was seen ten or more times. This chain links TRBV19 with TRBJ1-5; 11 positions match TRBD1. The CDR3 sequence is 13 residues long. The germline CDR1 and CDR2 sequences are LNHDA and SQIVND (reference sequence). CDR3 bases: TGTGCGAGCGGAGGACAGGGGGCTCAGCCCCAGCATTTT. Translation: CASGGQGAQPQHF.

The sample holds many counts of this clonotype. The chain recombines TRBV11-1 with TRBJ1-1; 10 positions agree with TRBD1. The trim removed 3 bases at V and 2 bases at J, leaving 3 bases unmatched. The CDR3 is 15 amino acids. Looked up from germline, CDR1 is SGHAT and CDR2 is FQDESV (reference sequence). The CDR3 reads CASSFQTGGNTEAFF. CDR3 sequence (DNA): TGTGCCAGCAGCTTCCAGACAGGGGGCAACACTGAAGCTTTCTTT.

This clonotype occurred a few times. This chain joins TRBV28 and TRBJ1-2, with D hard to call. Germline V gene lookup returns CDR1 MDHEN and CDR2 SYDVKM. The length of the CDR3 is 14 residues. The germline V and J ends were trimmed by 10 bases and 4 bases, with 19 bases remaining between them. Here the CDR3 DNA reads TGTGCCACCACCAGCAGCCGGGAAGGCTATGGCTACACCTTC. Translation gives CATTSSREGYGYTF.

The chain uses TRBV7-2 and TRBJ2-3, with D possibly being TRBD2 (6 bases). The CDR3 extends over 15 amino acids. Per germline, CDR1 SGHTA and CDR2 FQGNSA. V shed 3 bases and J shed 1 base, with 11 bases lying between them. The CDR3 DNA reads as TGTGCCAGCAGCTTGGGGGGAATCGGCACAGATACGCAGTATTTT. Translation gives CASSLGGIGTDTQYF.

This clonotype was detected a few times. This sequence joins TRBV12-3 or TRBV12-4 and TRBJ2-7; D gene unclear. CDR3 length equals 13 residues. Trimming stripped 6 bases from V and 6 bases from J, with 15 bases between. For the CDR3, the DNA is TGTGCCAGCAGCTCGACAAGAACATCCGAGCAGTACTTC. This sequence encodes CASSSTRTSEQYF.

The table lists this clonotype with many counts. J is TRBJ2-7 and V is TRBV7-8, with 9 bases lining up with TRBD1. The CDR3 contains 17 residues. Germline assignment: CDR1 SGHVS and CDR2 FQNEAQ. The trim removed 0 bases at V and 2 bases at J, leaving 8 bases unmatched. The CDR3 region has the DNA TGTGCCAGCAGCTTAGCGGCCGGGACAGGGAAGACCTACGAGCAGTACTTC. It is translated as CASSLAAGTGKTYEQYF.

This clonotype was seen at least ten times. The V call is TRBV4-1, the J call TRBJ2-7; TRBD1 agrees at 8 bases. J lost 1 base, V lost 0 bases, and 8 bases had no gene match. Looked up from germline, CDR1 is MGHRA and CDR2 is YSYEKL. This CDR3 region has 17 residues. The CDR3 loop reads CASSQDLGTGLSYEQYF. The CDR3 bases are TGCGCCAGCAGCCAAGATCTTGGGACAGGTCTATCCTACGAGCAGTACTTC.

The chain uses TRBV13 and TRBJ2-7; possible D gene TRBD2, 6 bases. The CDR3 is 14 residues long. The germline CDR1 and CDR2 sequences are PRHDT and FYEKMQ (reference sequence). The V end lost 3 bases, the J end lost 9 bases, and 18 bases lay between the germline ends. CDR3 region: CASSFSDRGTGQYF. In DNA form, the CDR3 reads TGTGCCAGCAGCTTCTCAGACCGGGGGACGGGGCAGTACTTC.

The V and J genes are TRBV2 and TRBJ1-4; weak D call: TRBD1 (5 bases). V shed 4 bases and J shed 5 bases, with 5 bases lying between them. Per the germline V gene, CDR1 is SNHLY and CDR2 is FYNNEI. The CDR3 spans 12 residues. The CDR3: CASSGQNEKLFF. CDR3 in DNA: TGTGCCAGCAGTGGACAGAATGAAAAACTGTTTTTT.

This clonotype was counted many times. The chain employs TRBV12-3 or TRBV12-4 and TRBJ1-2; 7 positions agree with TRBD1. The CDR3 is made up of 15 amino acids. The V gene end was trimmed by 4 bases and the J gene end by 4 bases; junction bases not matched to a gene: 9. CDR3 region: CASSSWTGGIYGYTF. The CDR3 DNA is TGTGCCAGCAGTTCCTGGACAGGCGGTATCTATGGCTACACCTTC.